A selection of T cell receptor beta chains follows, all from one sample in a study of blood T cell repertoires in COVID-19. Clones were sequenced by immunoSEQ multiplex PCR, and TCRdb holds only the in-frame ones, with some missing. The sample consists of 95,000 to 150,000 clones, over 75% of them appearing once. What was sequenced was peripheral blood. The receptors originated from a man between 60 and 70 years old with acute or convalescent COVID-19. CDR3s include the opening cysteine and the closing phenylalanine or tryptophan.

j_call: TRBJ2-7; cdr3_length: 17; v_call: TRBV5-1; cdr3_aa: CASSLQGSGTTRYEQYF
j_call: TRBJ2-4; cdr3_length: 15; v_call: TRBV7-9; cdr3_aa: CASSLAGSAVDIQYF
j_call: TRBJ1-5; cdr3_length: 14; v_call: TRBV30; cdr3_aa: CACSYSQGRQPQHF
j_call: TRBJ1-2; cdr3_length: 13; v_call: TRBV7-3; cdr3_aa: CASSPTGAPSYTF
j_call: TRBJ1-2; cdr3_length: 17; v_call: TRBV28; cdr3_aa: CASSLWGSDRGNYGYTF
j_call: TRBJ2-1; cdr3_length: 16; v_call: TRBV30; cdr3_aa: CAWSPSRTSGNNEQFF
j_call: TRBJ1-2; cdr3_length: 16; v_call: TRBV27; cdr3_aa: CASSLYGGQGAHGYTF
j_call: TRBJ2-7; cdr3_length: 18; v_call: TRBV28; cdr3_aa: CASSSRWAGDPFTYEQYF
j_call: TRBJ2-7; cdr3_length: 17; v_call: TRBV7-8; cdr3_aa: CASSMRFGTGGMGEQYF
j_call: TRBJ1-6; cdr3_length: 16; v_call: TRBV11-2; cdr3_aa: CASSSRHRGQNSPLHF
j_call: TRBJ1-4; cdr3_length: 16; v_call: TRBV5-4; cdr3_aa: CASSSLQTGGIGKLFF
j_call: TRBJ2-7; cdr3_length: 17; v_call: TRBV28; cdr3_aa: CASSPGLRTGGPYEQYF
j_call: TRBJ2-7; cdr3_length: 15; v_call: TRBV7-9; cdr3_aa: CASSSTWTGGNEQYF
j_call: TRBJ2-2; cdr3_length: 13; v_call: TRBV29-1; cdr3_aa: CSVSGTVTGELFF
j_call: TRBJ2-7; cdr3_length: 13; v_call: TRBV6-5; cdr3_aa: CASRATAAYEQYF
j_call: TRBJ2-7; cdr3_length: 13; v_call: TRBV28; cdr3_aa: CASSLHRGLEQYF
j_call: TRBJ2-3; cdr3_length: 14; v_call: TRBV7-9; cdr3_aa: CASSFGGSTDTQYF
j_call: TRBJ1-4; cdr3_length: 15; v_call: TRBV6-5; cdr3_aa: CASRKRGLANEKLFF
j_call: TRBJ2-2; cdr3_length: 18; v_call: TRBV9; cdr3_aa: CASSVRGRGATNTGELFF
j_call: TRBJ1-4; cdr3_length: 15; v_call: TRBV30; cdr3_aa: CAFTEPGQGNEKLFF
j_call: TRBJ2-1; cdr3_length: 13; v_call: TRBV29-1; cdr3_aa: CSGLAGRGDEQFF
j_call: TRBJ2-5; cdr3_length: 16; v_call: TRBV5-1; cdr3_aa: CASSRGTSGHQETQYF
j_call: TRBJ2-3; cdr3_length: 15; v_call: TRBV11-2; cdr3_aa: CASSPRTSPTDTQYF
j_call: TRBJ2-1; cdr3_length: 18; v_call: TRBV15; cdr3_aa: CATSRDRAGLGPYNEQFF
j_call: TRBJ2-1; cdr3_length: 15; v_call: TRBV6-5; cdr3_aa: CASSYPSSGSGEQFF
j_call: TRBJ2-5; cdr3_length: 17; v_call: TRBV5-1; cdr3_aa: CASSQDSPGTAGETQYF
j_call: TRBJ1-4; cdr3_length: 15; v_call: TRBV7-2; cdr3_aa: CASSPGRAGNEKLFF
j_call: TRBJ1-2; cdr3_length: 13; v_call: TRBV18; cdr3_aa: CASSPGVDYGYTF
j_call: TRBJ2-2; cdr3_length: 14; v_call: TRBV29-1; cdr3_aa: CSVRGQTNTGELFF
j_call: TRBJ2-7; cdr3_length: 14; v_call: TRBV18; cdr3_aa: CASSPPTGGYEQYF
j_call: TRBJ2-1; cdr3_length: 13; v_call: TRBV9; cdr3_aa: CASSVSPYNEQFF
j_call: TRBJ1-2; cdr3_length: 13; v_call: TRBV23-1; cdr3_aa: CASTNRARDGYTF
j_call: TRBJ1-2; cdr3_length: 14; v_call: TRBV30; cdr3_aa: CAWTPGPPDYGYTF
j_call: TRBJ2-5; cdr3_length: 15; v_call: TRBV5-1; cdr3_aa: CASSLVAAGGETQYF
j_call: TRBJ1-1; cdr3_length: 16; v_call: TRBV15; cdr3_aa: CATSRSPGQGNTEAFF
j_call: TRBJ2-7; cdr3_length: 13; v_call: TRBV28; cdr3_aa: CASSLATSREQYF
j_call: TRBJ2-2; cdr3_length: 16; v_call: TRBV5-1; cdr3_aa: CASSHRTGSNTGELFF
j_call: TRBJ2-1; cdr3_length: 15; v_call: TRBV5-1; cdr3_aa: CASSMLAGAYNEQFF
j_call: TRBJ1-4; cdr3_length: 18; v_call: TRBV2; cdr3_aa: CASSEAGTGGKSNEKLFF
j_call: TRBJ2-7; cdr3_length: 12; v_call: TRBV18; cdr3_aa: CASSRDSYEQYF
j_call: TRBJ1-6; cdr3_length: 15; v_call: TRBV2; cdr3_aa: CASSGDSYYNSPLHF
j_call: TRBJ2-2; cdr3_length: 16; v_call: TRBV5-1; cdr3_aa: CASSLRPSGPTGELFF
j_call: TRBJ2-7; cdr3_length: 13; v_call: TRBV3-1/TRBV3-2; cdr3_aa: CATAGRKNYEQYF
j_call: TRBJ2-2; cdr3_length: 16; v_call: TRBV5-1; cdr3_aa: CASSPRGSGSTGELFF
j_call: TRBJ1-2; cdr3_length: 14; v_call: TRBV28; cdr3_aa: CASTAMGQNYGYTF
j_call: TRBJ1-2; cdr3_length: 14; v_call: TRBV6-5; cdr3_aa: CASSTQGGAGGYTF
j_call: TRBJ2-1; cdr3_length: 16; v_call: TRBV5-4; cdr3_aa: CASSLDGGSSYNEQFF
j_call: TRBJ1-2; cdr3_length: 13; v_call: TRBV30; cdr3_aa: CAWSVGTGYGYTF
j_call: TRBJ1-3; cdr3_length: 14; v_call: TRBV7-2; cdr3_aa: CASSSGGGGNTIYF
j_call: TRBJ2-5; cdr3_length: 14; v_call: TRBV6-2/TRBV6-3; cdr3_aa: CASSPQGKGETQYF
j_call: TRBJ1-4; cdr3_length: 13; v_call: TRBV28; cdr3_aa: CASSTRSSEKLFF